This is a list of T cell receptor beta chains from one sample in a study of CD8+ T cells in alopecia areata. Using immunoSEQ multiplex PCR, the repertoire was profiled, and TCRdb retains in-frame clones only, with some absent. The sample lists 75,000 to 80,000 clones, approximately 64% occurring once. The sample here was CD8+ T cells sorted from blood, taken at week 24, from a patient treated with tofacitinib. These receptors were obtained from a human donor with alopecia areata. CDR3s include the opening cysteine and the closing phenylalanine or tryptophan. A D gene is named only where the DNA matches it firmly. Clone size is stated in some rows and not others, as once, few, many or a class when expanded.

D	size	V	J	DNA	CDR3
TRBD2	few	TRBV27	TRBJ2-1	TGTGCCAGCAGCCCCTACCTAGCGGGTTCTTACAATGAGCAGTTCTTC	CASSPYLAGSYNEQFF
NA	NA	TRBV30	TRBJ1-1	TGTGCCTGGAGGGGGCGGAACACTGAAGCTTTCTTT	CAWRGRNTEAFF
NA	once	TRBV5-1	TRBJ1-1	TGCGCCAGCAAGGTGGGGAACACTGAAGCTTTCTTT	CASKVGNTEAFF
NA	NA	TRBV7-7	TRBJ1-4	TGTGCCAGCAGCTTAGATCGGTCCCCGTCACACGCAAAATCTGCAACTAATGAAAAACTGTTTTTT	CASSLDRSPSHAKSATNEKLFF
NA	NA	TRBV6-5	TRBJ2-7	TGTGCCAGCAGAACGACTGGGAGTTCCTACGAGCAGTACTTC	CASRTTGSSYEQYF
NA	NA	TRBV30	TRBJ1-2	TGTGCCTGCCCGATCGGAGGTGGCTACACCTTC	CACPIGGGYTF
NA	NA	TRBV7-2	TRBJ2-5	TGTGCCAGCAGCCGACTTAGTGGGGACGAGACCCAGTACTTC	CASSRLSGDETQYF
NA	NA	TRBV5-1	TRBJ2-5	TGCGCCAGCAGCTTGGAGGCATCGGGAGTCCAAGAGACCCAGTACTTC	CASSLEASGVQETQYF
TRBD2	NA	TRBV27	TRBJ2-7	TGTGCCAGCAGTTCAATCCGGACTAGCGGGGGAACCTACGAGCAGTACTTC	CASSSIRTSGGTYEQYF
TRBD1	NA	TRBV11-3	TRBJ1-1	TGTGCCAGCAGCCAAGGGACAGGGGGCACCTTT	CASSQGTGGTF
NA	NA	TRBV4-3	TRBJ2-3	TGCGCCAGCAGCCAAGAGAGGGGACGCACAGATACGCAGTATTTT	CASSQERGRTDTQYF
TRBD2	few	TRBV4-1	TRBJ2-3	TGCGCCAGCAGCCAAGAGTTCAGCGGGGGGGGCACAGATACGCAGTATTTT	CASSQEFSGGGTDTQYF
TRBD2	few	TRBV27	TRBJ2-3	TGTGCCAGCAGTTTATTGGGTAGCGGGGAATACACAGATACGCAGTATTTT	CASSLLGSGEYTDTQYF
NA	NA	TRBV7-9	TRBJ1-1	TGTGCCAGCAGAATCGATATGAACACTGAAGCTTTCTTT	CASRIDMNTEAFF
NA	NA	TRBV19	TRBJ1-5	TGTGCCAGTAGTATTGTGGCAGCTTTCAATCAGCCCCAGCATTTT	CASSIVAAFNQPQHF
NA	NA	TRBV9	TRBJ2-6	TGTGCCAGCAGCGTAGGTGGGGCCAACGTCCTGACTTTC	CASSVGGANVLTF
NA	NA	TRBV7-2	TRBJ1-1	TGTGCCAGCAGCTTATCCAGTGGAACTGAAGCTTTCTTT	CASSLSSGTEAFF
NA	NA	TRBV19	TRBJ2-7	TGTGCCAGTAGTATGTGGCACCTAAACTACGAGCAGTACTTC	CASSMWHLNYEQYF
TRBD1	NA	TRBV30	TRBJ2-7	TGTGCCTGGAGTGTAGGTCAGTTGGGGACAGGCACCTACGAGCAGTACTTC	CAWSVGQLGTGTYEQYF
NA	NA	TRBV4-1	TRBJ2-2	TGCGCCAGCGGGATCACCGGGGAGCTGTTTTTT	CASGITGELFF
TRBD1	NA	TRBV15	TRBJ1-6	TGTGCCACCAGCAGAGAAGGAGGAGGGCAGGGGGCAAGCTCACCCCTCCACTTT	CATSREGGGQGASSPLHF
TRBD2	NA	TRBV27	TRBJ2-3	TGTGCCAGCAGTTCACTAGCGGAGCCCACAGATACGCAGTATTTT	CASSSLAEPTDTQYF
NA	NA	TRBV6-6	TRBJ2-7	TGTGCCAGCAGTTACTCGCCGAGACACTACGAGCAGTACTTC	CASSYSPRHYEQYF
TRBD1	NA	TRBV4-3	TRBJ1-2	TGCGCCAGCAGCCAAGATTTGACAGGGGGAAGTGGCTACACCTTC	CASSQDLTGGSGYTF
NA	NA	TRBV5-1	TRBJ1-4	TGCGCCAGCAGGCTCTCTGCCCAGAGTTTGGGCGAAAAACTGTTTTTT	CASRLSAQSLGEKLFF
TRBD2	NA	TRBV7-3	TRBJ2-3	TGTGCCAGCAGCCACGTAGGACTAGCGGGAGTAGATACGCAGTATTTT	CASSHVGLAGVDTQYF
NA	NA	TRBV27	TRBJ1-1	TGTGCCAGCAGTATTACTCGGAACACTGAAGCTTTCTTT	CASSITRNTEAFF
TRBD1	NA	TRBV30	TRBJ1-5	TGTGCCTGGAGTACAGGGGGAAACCAGCCCCAGCATTTT	CAWSTGGNQPQHF
NA	NA	TRBV5-6	TRBJ1-2	TGTGCCAGCAGCTTATCAGGGAAGGATGGCTACACCTTC	CASSLSGKDGYTF
NA	few	TRBV7-3	TRBJ1-5	TGTGCCAGCAGCTTAGGGCGGGCTCCTCGGGGACATTTT	CASSLGRAPRGHF
TRBD2	NA	TRBV5-1	TRBJ2-3	TGCGCCAGCAGCCTGAGACTAGCGGGGGCCGATAGCACAGATACGCAGTATTTT	CASSLRLAGADSTDTQYF
NA	once	TRBV27	TRBJ1-5	TGTGCCAGCTCGGACAGATTTAGCAATCAGCCCCAGCATTTT	CASSDRFSNQPQHF
NA	NA	TRBV29-1	TRBJ2-3	TGCAGCGTATTGACACAATCTAGCACAGATACGCAGTATTTT	CSVLTQSSTDTQYF
NA	NA	TRBV29-1	TRBJ2-7	TGCAGCGTTGAGGCACTGGACAAGGATACCTACGAGCAGTACTTC	CSVEALDKDTYEQYF
TRBD1	few	TRBV7-9	TRBJ2-7	TGTGCCAGCAGCCTAGGGGGGACAGGGTCGGACTTC	CASSLGGTGSDF
TRBD1	NA	TRBV4-2	TRBJ1-4	TGTGCCAGCAGCCAAGATTATGGGACAGGGGGCAAGGCTAATGAAAAACTGTTTTTT	CASSQDYGTGGKANEKLFF
NA	few	TRBV5-6	TRBJ1-6	TGTGCCAGCAGCGGGGGCAGGGGTTATTCACCCCTCCACTTT	CASSGGRGYSPLHF
TRBD1	NA	TRBV9	TRBJ2-3	TGTGCCAGCAGCGGGACAGGGGTTATAGCAGATACGCAGTATTTT	CASSGTGVIADTQYF
NA	few	TRBV29-1	TRBJ2-5	TGCAGCGTTCTTGACGGTCCGACCCAGTACTTC	CSVLDGPTQYF
NA	NA	TRBV5-1	TRBJ2-7	TGCGCCAGCAGCTTGGATTTGAGCTCCTACGAGCAGTACTTC	CASSLDLSSYEQYF
NA	few	TRBV5-1	TRBJ2-1	TGCGCCAGCAGCTTGGTTGGTTACAATGAGCAGTTCTTC	CASSLVGYNEQFF
NA	NA	TRBV29-1	TRBJ2-7	TGCAGCGTTGAACGGGGGAACTACGAGCAGTACTTC	CSVERGNYEQYF
TRBD2	many	TRBV13	TRBJ2-7	TGTGCCAGCAGCTTAGGTAGCGGGAGAATGGGCGAGCAGTACTTC	CASSLGSGRMGEQYF
NA	many	TRBV2	TRBJ2-7	TGTGCCAGCAGTGAGGGGACACAATCCTACGAGCAGTACTTC	CASSEGTQSYEQYF
NA	NA	TRBV6-5	TRBJ2-3	TGTGCCAGCAGGGACATCACAGATACGCAGTATTTT	CASRDITDTQYF
NA	NA	TRBV2	TRBJ2-3	TGTGCCAGCAGTGAGGAACTAGCAGACCATACGCAGTATTTT	CASSEELADHTQYF
NA	NA	TRBV14	TRBJ2-7	TGTGCCAGCAGCTTTAGAGGTGGCGCCTACGAGCAGTACTTC	CASSFRGGAYEQYF
TRBD2	NA	TRBV29-1	TRBJ2-1	TGCAGCGTGCGAGCGGGGGATTACAATGAGCAGTTCTTC	CSVRAGDYNEQFF
NA	NA	TRBV11-1	TRBJ2-5	TGTGCCAGCAGCCTCGAGAACGAAGAGACCCAGTACTTC	CASSLENEETQYF
NA	NA	TRBV5-6	TRBJ1-1	TGTGCCAGCAGCGGTTGGGGACAGAACACTGAAGCTTTCTTT	CASSGWGQNTEAFF
TRBD1	NA	TRBV6-6	TRBJ1-2	TGTGCCAGCAGTTTGATAGGGGGCGGCGGCTACACCTTC	CASSLIGGGGYTF